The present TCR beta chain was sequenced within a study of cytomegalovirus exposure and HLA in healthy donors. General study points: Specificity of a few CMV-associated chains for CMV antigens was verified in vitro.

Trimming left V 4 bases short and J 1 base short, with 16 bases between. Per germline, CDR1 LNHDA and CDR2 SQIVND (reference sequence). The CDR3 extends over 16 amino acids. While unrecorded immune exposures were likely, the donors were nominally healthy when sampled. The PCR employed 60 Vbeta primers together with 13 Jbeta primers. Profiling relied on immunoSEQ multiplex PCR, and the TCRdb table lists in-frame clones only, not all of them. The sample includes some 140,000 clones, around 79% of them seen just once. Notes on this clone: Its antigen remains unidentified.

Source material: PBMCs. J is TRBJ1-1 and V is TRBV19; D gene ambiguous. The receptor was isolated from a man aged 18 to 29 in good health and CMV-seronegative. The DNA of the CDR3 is TGTGCCAGTAGTACCCTTCTAGGCATTTCGAACACTGAAGCTTTCTTT. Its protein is CASSTLLGISNTEAFF.